What follows are 3 T cell receptor beta chains derived from one specimen sequenced in a study of T cell responses to AZD1222 COVID-19 vaccine. Data came from immunoSEQ multiplex PCR; TCRdb stores just in-frame clones and leaves some out. The sample holds 100,000 or so clones, 80% to 90% seen once. Specimen: peripheral blood, collected 28 days after the second AZD1222 dose. The receptors stem from an adult who received the AZD1222 COVID-19 vaccine.

The V gene is TRBV7-3, the J gene TRBJ1-5, with D perhaps TRBD1 (5 bases). Trimming shortened V by 1 base and J by 9 bases, and 10 bases separated the two germline ends. Germline assignment: CDR1 SGHTA and CDR2 FQGTGA. The length of the CDR3 is 13 residues. The CDR3 region is CASSLMEGSPQHF. The CDR3 coding sequence is TGTGCCAGCAGCTTAATGGAGGGGTCGCCCCAGCATTTT.

The V gene is TRBV5-8, the J gene TRBJ2-7; 7 bases line up with TRBD1. Germline assignment: CDR1 SGHTS and CDR2 YDEGEE. Trimming removed 5 bases from V and 2 bases from J; junction bases left unmatched: 7. There are 14 residues in the CDR3. CDR3 in amino acids: CASSTDRTPYEQYF. For the CDR3, the DNA is TGTGCCAGCAGTACGGACAGGACACCCTACGAGCAGTACTTC.

The V and J genes are TRBV19 and TRBJ1-6, with a weak D call TRBD1 (6 bases). The CDR3 has 15 amino acids. V lost 7 bases to trimming and J lost 9 bases, with 19 bases between them. Germline CDR1 and CDR2: LNHDA and SQIVND (reference sequence). The CDR3 reads CASKTGKGVRSPLHF. CDR3 DNA: TGTGCCAGTAAAACAGGGAAGGGAGTGCGTTCACCCCTCCACTTT.